The T cell receptor beta chain described here comes from a study of shared clonotypes between healthy human individuals. This CDR3 comprises 15 residues. V lost 0 bases and J 2 bases, leaving 11 bases between the germline ends. Germline CDR1 reads LGHNA; CDR2 reads YSLEER. The naive CD8 subset, CD45RO-negative cells positively selected for CCR7, excluded terminally differentiated effector memory CD45RA+ cells. Sequenced by immunoSEQ multiplex PCR; TCRdb stores in-frame clones only, minus some. The data show millions of clones, about 95% seen once. Remarks on this clone: Antigen specificity is unknown.

Whole-study findings and limits: Although depth was large, rarefaction showed that sequencing of the sorted subsets was incomplete.

The sequence was obtained from a man aged 18 to 35 in good health. Sequencing was performed on naive CD8+ T cells sorted from blood. The genes are TRBV4-3 and TRBJ2-7; D is uncertain. The CDR3 sequence: CASSQESGAPYEQYF. CDR3 coding DNA: TGCGCCAGCAGCCAAGAATCAGGAGCGCCCTACGAGCAGTACTTC.